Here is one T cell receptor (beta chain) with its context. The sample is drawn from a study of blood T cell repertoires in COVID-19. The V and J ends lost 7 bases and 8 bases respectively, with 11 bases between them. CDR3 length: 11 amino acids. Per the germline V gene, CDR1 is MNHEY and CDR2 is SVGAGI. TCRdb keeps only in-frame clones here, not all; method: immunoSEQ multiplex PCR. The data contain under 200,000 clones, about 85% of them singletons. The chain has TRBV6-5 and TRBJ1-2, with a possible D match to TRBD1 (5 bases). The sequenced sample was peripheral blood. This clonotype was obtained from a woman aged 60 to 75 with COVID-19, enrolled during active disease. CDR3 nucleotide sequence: TGTGCCAGCACCCAGGGTGGCGGCTACACCTTC. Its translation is CASTQGGGYTF.